The rows below give T cell receptor beta chains drawn from one sample of a study of blood T cells in healthy people across ages. TCRdb passed the 5' RACE reads through MiXCR, listing each CDR3 protein once. Altogether about 900,000 distinct CDR3 sequences are present, around 62% being singletons, with the ten largest covering 25% to 35%. The sequencing input was blood. These receptors all stem from a man aged 25 to 45 in good health. CDR3s include the opening cysteine and the closing phenylalanine or tryptophan. The order of the fields is J gene, V gene, D gene, clone size, CDR3 protein, CDR3 DNA. D genes are given only for firm matches. Expanded clones get a size class; other rows say once, few or many, or leave the size out.

j_gene: TRBJ2-4
v_gene: TRBV5-7
d_gene: -
abundance: -
CDR3aa: CASSFRSLKQGRGIQYF
CDR3nt: TGTGCCAGCAGCTTTAGGTCCCTCAAACAGGGAAGGGGCATTCAGTACTTC

j_gene: TRBJ2-1
v_gene: TRBV7-2
d_gene: -
abundance: -
CDR3aa: CASSFPGTPWGNEQFF
CDR3nt: TGTGCCAGCAGCTTCCCCGGGACTCCTTGGGGCAATGAGCAGTTCTTC

j_gene: TRBJ2-5
v_gene: TRBV9
d_gene: -
abundance: few
CDR3aa: CASSAQDLGGGETQYF
CDR3nt: TGTGCCAGCAGCGCACAAGACCTAGGGGGTGGAGAGACCCAGTACTTC

j_gene: TRBJ2-7
v_gene: TRBV11-2
d_gene: TRBD1
abundance: -
CDR3aa: CASSGDREIYEQYF
CDR3nt: TGTGCCAGCAGCGGCGACAGGGAGATCTACGAGCAGTACTTC

j_gene: TRBJ2-1
v_gene: TRBV14
d_gene: TRBD2
abundance: few
CDR3aa: CASSLVGGIYNEQFF
CDR3nt: TGTGCCAGCAGCCTTGTCGGGGGGATCTACAATGAGCAGTTCTTC

j_gene: TRBJ2-1
v_gene: TRBV20-1
d_gene: -
abundance: -
CDR3aa: CSAREGGNEQFF
CDR3nt: TGCAGTGCTAGAGAGGGCGGCAATGAGCAGTTCTTC

j_gene: TRBJ1-2
v_gene: TRBV20-1
d_gene: -
abundance: few
CDR3aa: CSARDAGAVYGYTF
CDR3nt: TGCAGTGCTAGAGATGCAGGGGCGGTCTATGGCTACACCTTC

j_gene: TRBJ1-2
v_gene: TRBV27
d_gene: TRBD1
abundance: -
CDR3aa: CASTRQGADYGYTF
CDR3nt: TGTGCCAGCACGAGACAGGGGGCCGACTATGGCTACACCTTC

j_gene: TRBJ2-7
v_gene: TRBV27
d_gene: -
abundance: -
CDR3aa: CASSMLEGGGSYEQYF
CDR3nt: TGTGCCAGCAGTATGCTGGAGGGGGGCGGGTCCTACGAGCAGTACTTC

j_gene: TRBJ2-1
v_gene: TRBV4-3
d_gene: TRBD2
abundance: few
CDR3aa: CASSQELAGASSEEQFF
CDR3nt: TGCGCCAGCAGCCAAGAACTAGCGGGGGCATCGTCGGAGGAGCAGTTCTTC

j_gene: TRBJ2-1
v_gene: TRBV6-1
d_gene: TRBD1
abundance: -
CDR3aa: CASSPRGWDRVVNEQFF
CDR3nt: TGTGCCAGCAGTCCCAGGGGTTGGGACAGGGTTGTCAATGAGCAGTTCTTC

j_gene: TRBJ1-5
v_gene: TRBV20-1
d_gene: -
abundance: -
CDR3aa: CSARGRRDGNQPQHF
CDR3nt: TGCAGTGCTAGGGGTAGGCGGGACGGGAATCAGCCCCAGCATTTT

j_gene: TRBJ2-4
v_gene: TRBV6-2/TRBV6-3
d_gene: -
abundance: few
CDR3aa: CASSYMEAKNIQYF
CDR3nt: TGTGCCAGCAGTTACATGGAAGCCAAAAACATTCAGTACTTC

j_gene: TRBJ2-1
v_gene: TRBV5-6
d_gene: TRBD2
abundance: few
CDR3aa: CASSPQAGGASEQFF
CDR3nt: TGTGCCAGCAGCCCTCAAGCGGGGGGGGCCTCGGAGCAGTTCTTC

j_gene: TRBJ2-5
v_gene: TRBV6-5
d_gene: -
abundance: -
CDR3aa: CASSYSNGIETQYF
CDR3nt: TGTGCCAGCAGTTACTCGAATGGGATAGAGACCCAGTACTTC

j_gene: TRBJ2-7
v_gene: TRBV20-1
d_gene: TRBD2
abundance: few
CDR3aa: CSAHPGTSGDYEQYF
CDR3nt: TGCAGTGCTCATCCCGGGACTAGCGGGGACTACGAGCAGTACTTC

j_gene: TRBJ2-6
v_gene: TRBV6-5
d_gene: -
abundance: -
CDR3aa: CASSSTHPGPVSGANVLTF
CDR3nt: TGTGCCAGCAGTTCGACCCACCCGGGACCGGTCTCTGGGGCCAACGTCCTGACTTTC

j_gene: TRBJ2-4
v_gene: TRBV20-1
d_gene: -
abundance: -
CDR3aa: CSAKRAAPLPTLTKNIQYF
CDR3nt: TGCAGTGCCAAACGCGCCGCTCCTCTCCCAACTTTAACCAAAAACATTCAGTACTTC

j_gene: TRBJ1-6
v_gene: TRBV9
d_gene: TRBD1
abundance: once
CDR3aa: CASSVARRTGVSPLHF
CDR3nt: TGTGCCAGCAGCGTAGCTCGGAGGACAGGGGTATCACCCCTCCACTTT

j_gene: TRBJ2-7
v_gene: TRBV6-5
d_gene: -
abundance: -
CDR3aa: CASRDNPYEQYF
CDR3nt: TGTGCCAGCAGGGACAACCCCTACGAGCAGTACTTC

j_gene: TRBJ2-7
v_gene: TRBV7-8
d_gene: -
abundance: once
CDR3aa: CASGPAGGSLYEQYF
CDR3nt: TGTGCCAGCGGCCCCGCCGGGGGCAGTCTCTACGAGCAGTACTTC

j_gene: TRBJ2-3
v_gene: TRBV7-2
d_gene: TRBD2
abundance: -
CDR3aa: CASSSLGLAGGKSDTQYF
CDR3nt: TGTGCCAGCAGCAGCTTAGGTCTAGCGGGGGGGAAATCAGATACGCAGTATTTT

j_gene: TRBJ2-7
v_gene: TRBV6-2/TRBV6-3
d_gene: -
abundance: many
CDR3aa: CASSSTTVTYEQYF
CDR3nt: TGTGCCAGCAGTTCAACGACAGTAACCTACGAGCAGTACTTC

j_gene: TRBJ1-1
v_gene: TRBV4-2
d_gene: -
abundance: -
CDR3aa: CASRELDRSLSEAFF
CDR3nt: TGTGCCAGCAGAGAACTGGACAGAAGTCTATCTGAAGCTTTCTTT

j_gene: TRBJ1-2
v_gene: TRBV3-1
d_gene: TRBD1
abundance: once
CDR3aa: CASSQDLGQGGYGYTF
CDR3nt: TGTGCCAGCAGCCAAGATTTGGGACAGGGGGGCTATGGCTACACCTTC

j_gene: TRBJ1-5
v_gene: TRBV20-1
d_gene: -
abundance: -
CDR3aa: CSARDLQGGYQPQHF
CDR3nt: TGCAGTGCTAGAGATTTACAGGGCGGGTATCAGCCCCAGCATTTT

j_gene: TRBJ2-5
v_gene: TRBV29-1
d_gene: TRBD2
abundance: -
CDR3aa: CSVDGGYQETQYF
CDR3nt: TGCAGCGTTGACGGGGGGTACCAAGAGACCCAGTACTTC

j_gene: TRBJ1-5
v_gene: TRBV27
d_gene: TRBD1
abundance: -
CDR3aa: CASSLYIQGNFGNQPQHF
CDR3nt: TGTGCCAGCAGTTTATACATACAGGGGAATTTCGGCAATCAGCCCCAGCATTTT

j_gene: TRBJ2-7
v_gene: TRBV27
d_gene: TRBD1
abundance: -
CDR3aa: CASSFDRGQGLHEQYF
CDR3nt: TGTGCCAGCAGTTTTGATAGGGGACAGGGCTTACACGAGCAGTACTTC

j_gene: TRBJ1-1
v_gene: TRBV6-5
d_gene: -
abundance: -
CDR3aa: CASSYSGQASVMNTGAFF
CDR3nt: TGTGCCAGCAGTTACTCGGGACAAGCGTCCGTGATGAACACTGGAGCTTTCTTT

j_gene: TRBJ2-7
v_gene: TRBV24-1
d_gene: TRBD1
abundance: -
CDR3aa: CATSDWDSPYEQYF
CDR3nt: TGTGCCACCAGTGATTGGGACAGCCCCTACGAGCAGTACTTC

j_gene: TRBJ1-2
v_gene: TRBV7-2
d_gene: TRBD1
abundance: few
CDR3aa: CASSLVDRASGYTF
CDR3nt: TGTGCCAGCAGCTTAGTCGACAGGGCTTCTGGCTACACCTTC

j_gene: TRBJ2-1
v_gene: TRBV7-2
d_gene: TRBD2
abundance: -
CDR3aa: CASSDGGIIYNEQFF
CDR3nt: TGTGCCAGCAGCGACGGGGGGATAATCTACAATGAGCAGTTCTTC

j_gene: TRBJ1-2
v_gene: TRBV4-2
d_gene: -
abundance: -
CDR3aa: CASSPSTAGGYTF
CDR3nt: TGTGCCAGCAGCCCGTCGACAGCCGGGGGCTACACCTTC

j_gene: TRBJ2-7
v_gene: TRBV10-3
d_gene: -
abundance: -
CDR3aa: CAIRMGRNSYEQYF
CDR3nt: TGTGCCATCAGGATGGGACGGAACTCCTACGAGCAGTACTTC